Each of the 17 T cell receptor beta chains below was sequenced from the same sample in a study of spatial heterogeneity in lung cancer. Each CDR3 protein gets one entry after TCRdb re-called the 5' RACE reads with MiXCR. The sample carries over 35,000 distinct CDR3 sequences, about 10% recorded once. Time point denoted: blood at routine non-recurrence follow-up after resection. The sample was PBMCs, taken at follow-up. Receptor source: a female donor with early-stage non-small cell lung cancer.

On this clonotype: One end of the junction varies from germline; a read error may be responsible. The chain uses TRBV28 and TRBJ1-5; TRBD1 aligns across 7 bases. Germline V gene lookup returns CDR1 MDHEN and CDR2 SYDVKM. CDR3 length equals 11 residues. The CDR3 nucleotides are TGTGCCAGCAGGACACCGGGACAGTGGAATTTT. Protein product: CASRTPGQWNF.

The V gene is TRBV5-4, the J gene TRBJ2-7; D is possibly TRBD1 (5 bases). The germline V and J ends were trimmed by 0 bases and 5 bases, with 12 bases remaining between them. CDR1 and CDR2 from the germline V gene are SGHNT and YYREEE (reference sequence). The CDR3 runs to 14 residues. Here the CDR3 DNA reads TGTGCCAGCAGCTTGGCCAACCAGGGCCACGAGCAGTACTTC. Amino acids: CASSLANQGHEQYF.

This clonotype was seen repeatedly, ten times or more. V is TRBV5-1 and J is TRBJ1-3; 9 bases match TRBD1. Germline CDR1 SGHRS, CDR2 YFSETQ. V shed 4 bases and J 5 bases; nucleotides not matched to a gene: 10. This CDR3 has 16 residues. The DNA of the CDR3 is TGCGCCAGCAGCGCAACCGGGACAGGGAGGCGAAACACCATATATTTT. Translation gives CASSATGTGRRNTIYF.

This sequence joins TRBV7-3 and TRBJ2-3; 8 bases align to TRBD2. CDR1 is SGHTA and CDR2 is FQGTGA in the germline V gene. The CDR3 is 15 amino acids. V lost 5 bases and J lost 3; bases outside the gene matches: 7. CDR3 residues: CASSIAGGRTDTQYF. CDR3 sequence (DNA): TGTGCCAGCAGCATTGCGGGGGGCCGAACAGATACGCAGTATTTT.

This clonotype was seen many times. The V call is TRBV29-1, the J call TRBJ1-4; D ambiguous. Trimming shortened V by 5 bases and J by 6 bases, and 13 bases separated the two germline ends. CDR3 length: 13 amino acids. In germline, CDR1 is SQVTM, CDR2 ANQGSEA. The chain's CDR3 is CSVLHPRDEKLFF. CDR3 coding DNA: TGCAGCGTTTTACACCCAAGGGATGAAAAACTGTTTTTT.

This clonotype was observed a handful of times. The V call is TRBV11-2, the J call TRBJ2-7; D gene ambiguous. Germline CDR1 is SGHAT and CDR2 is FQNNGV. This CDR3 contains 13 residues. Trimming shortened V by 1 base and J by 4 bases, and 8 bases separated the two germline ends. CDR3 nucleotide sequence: TGTGCCAGCAGCTTAGGGTCCGGGTACGAGCAGTACTTC. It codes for CASSLGSGYEQYF.

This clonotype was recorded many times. The CDR3 DNA reads TGTGCCAGCTCACCAACCCGCGGGGGAGAGACCCAGTACTTC. Translating gives CASSPTRGGETQYF. The chain combines TRBV18 with TRBJ2-5; 7 bases are shared with TRBD2. The CDR3 contains 14 residues. V shed 2 bases and J 4 bases; nucleotides not matched to a gene: 4. CDR1 is KGHSH, CDR2 LQKENI, per germline.

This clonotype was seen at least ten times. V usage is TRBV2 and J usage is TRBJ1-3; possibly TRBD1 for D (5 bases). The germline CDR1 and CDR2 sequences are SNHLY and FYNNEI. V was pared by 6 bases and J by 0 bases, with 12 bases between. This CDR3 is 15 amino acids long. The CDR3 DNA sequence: TGTGCCAGCAGATCAGGGATCGGCTCTGGAAACACCATATATTTT. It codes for CASRSGIGSGNTIYF.

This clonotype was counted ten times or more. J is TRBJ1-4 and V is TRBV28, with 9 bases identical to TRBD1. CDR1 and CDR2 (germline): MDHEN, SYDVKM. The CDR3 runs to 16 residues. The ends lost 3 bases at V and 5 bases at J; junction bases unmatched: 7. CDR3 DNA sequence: TGTGCCAGCAGTTTCGGTATACAGGGGGCGAATGAAAAACTGTTTTTT. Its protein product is CASSFGIQGANEKLFF.

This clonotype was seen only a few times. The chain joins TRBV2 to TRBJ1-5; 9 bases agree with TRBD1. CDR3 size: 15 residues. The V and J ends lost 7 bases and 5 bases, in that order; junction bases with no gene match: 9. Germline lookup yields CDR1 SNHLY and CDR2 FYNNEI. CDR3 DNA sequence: TGTGCCAGCACCCCGCGGGGACAGGGATATCAGCCCCAGCATTTT. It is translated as CASTPRGQGYQPQHF. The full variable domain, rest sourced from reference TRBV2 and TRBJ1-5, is EPEVTQTPSHQVTQMGQEVILRCVPISNHLYFYWYRQILGQKVEFLVSFYNNEISEKSEIFDDQFSVERPDGSNFTLKIRSTKLEDSAMYFCASTPRGQGYQPQHFGDGTRLSIL.

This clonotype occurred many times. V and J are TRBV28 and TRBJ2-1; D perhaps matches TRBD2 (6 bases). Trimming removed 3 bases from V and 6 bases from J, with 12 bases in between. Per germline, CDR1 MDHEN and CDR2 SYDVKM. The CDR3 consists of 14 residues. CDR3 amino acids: CASSFGGSINEQFF. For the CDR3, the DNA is TGTGCCAGCAGTTTCGGGGGTTCCATCAATGAGCAGTTCTTC.

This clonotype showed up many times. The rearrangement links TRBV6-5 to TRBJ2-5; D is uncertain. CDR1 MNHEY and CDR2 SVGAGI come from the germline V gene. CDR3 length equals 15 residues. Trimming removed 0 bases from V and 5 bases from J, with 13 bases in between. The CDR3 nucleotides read TGTGCCAGCAGTTACTCGAAGACCAGTGGGGAGACCCAGTACTTC. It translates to CASSYSKTSGETQYF.

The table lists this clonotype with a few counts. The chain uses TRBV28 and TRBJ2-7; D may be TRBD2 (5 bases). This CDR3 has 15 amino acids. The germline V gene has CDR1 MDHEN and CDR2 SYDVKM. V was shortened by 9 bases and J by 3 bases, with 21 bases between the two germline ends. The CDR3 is CASQNLRVGSYEQYF. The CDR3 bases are TGTGCCAGTCAGAACCTCCGGGTAGGGAGCTACGAGCAGTACTTC.

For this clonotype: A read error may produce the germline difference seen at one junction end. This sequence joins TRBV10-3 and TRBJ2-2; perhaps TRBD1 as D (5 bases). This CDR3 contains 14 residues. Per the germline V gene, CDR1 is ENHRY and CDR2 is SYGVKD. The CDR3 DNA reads TGTGCCATCAGTGAGGCAGGGCACACCAGGGAGCTGTTTTTT. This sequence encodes CAISEAGHTRELFF.

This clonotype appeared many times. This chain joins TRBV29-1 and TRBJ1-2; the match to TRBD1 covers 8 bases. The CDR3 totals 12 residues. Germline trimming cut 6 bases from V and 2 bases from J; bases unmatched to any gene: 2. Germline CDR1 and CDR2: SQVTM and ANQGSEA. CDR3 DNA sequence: TGCAGCGTGTGGACAGGGAACTATGGCTACACCTTC. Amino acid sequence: CSVWTGNYGYTF.

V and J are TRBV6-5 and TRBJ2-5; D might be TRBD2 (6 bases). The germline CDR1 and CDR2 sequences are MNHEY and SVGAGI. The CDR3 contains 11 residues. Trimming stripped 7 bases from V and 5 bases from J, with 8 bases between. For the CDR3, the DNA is TGTGCCAGCATTCGGGGGGAGACCCAGTACTTC. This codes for CASIRGETQYF.

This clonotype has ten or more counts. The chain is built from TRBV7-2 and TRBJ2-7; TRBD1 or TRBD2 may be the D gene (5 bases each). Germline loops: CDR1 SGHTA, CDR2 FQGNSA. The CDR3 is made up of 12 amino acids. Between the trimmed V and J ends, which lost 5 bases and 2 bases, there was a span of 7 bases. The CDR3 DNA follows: TGTGCCAGCAGCCGGGACCCCTACGAGCAGTACTTC. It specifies CASSRDPYEQYF.